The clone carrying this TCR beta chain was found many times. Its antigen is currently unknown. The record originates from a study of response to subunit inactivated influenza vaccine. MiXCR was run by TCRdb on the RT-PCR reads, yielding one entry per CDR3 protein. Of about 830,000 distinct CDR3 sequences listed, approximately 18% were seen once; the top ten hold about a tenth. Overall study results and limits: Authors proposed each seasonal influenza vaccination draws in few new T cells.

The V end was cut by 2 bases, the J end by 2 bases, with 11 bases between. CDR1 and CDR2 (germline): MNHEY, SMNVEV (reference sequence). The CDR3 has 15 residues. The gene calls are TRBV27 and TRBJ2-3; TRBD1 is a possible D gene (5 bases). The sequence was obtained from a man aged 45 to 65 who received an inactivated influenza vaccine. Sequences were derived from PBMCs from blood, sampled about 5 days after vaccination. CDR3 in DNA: TGTGCCAGCAGTTTACAGGGAAGTTTCACAGATACGCAGTATTTT. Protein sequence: CASSLQGSFTDTQYF.